Listed below are T cell receptor beta chains from one sample, sequenced in a study of OX40 agonist ivuxolimab in advanced cancers. The method was immunoSEQ multiplex PCR; TCRdb's version includes in-frame clones alone and lacks a portion of them. The sample carries under 100,000 clones, less than 85% recorded once. Here the sequenced sample was CD4+ or CD8+ T cells sorted from blood, taken in a trial of the OX40 agonist ivuxolimab. These receptors were collected from an adult with an advanced solid tumor such as melanoma, head and neck, liver or kidney cancer. Each CDR3 is given with its conserved first and last residue. The D gene is left open where the match is weak. Not all rows give a size; the values are once, few, many and, for expanded clones, a class.

cdr3_length: 16
v_call: TRBV5-1
d_call: -
clone_size: -
j_call: TRBJ2-3
cdr3_aa: CASSLGVLSTTDTQYF
cdr3_nt: TGCGCCAGCAGCTTGGGGGTACTATCTACCACAGATACGCAGTATTTT

cdr3_length: 12
v_call: TRBV7-9
d_call: TRBD2
clone_size: -
j_call: TRBJ2-7
cdr3_aa: CASSLGEGGQYF
cdr3_nt: TGTGCCAGCAGCTTAGGGGAGGGAGGGCAGTACTTC

cdr3_length: 13
v_call: TRBV6-5
d_call: TRBD1
clone_size: -
j_call: TRBJ1-2
cdr3_aa: CASSYLDRGRYTF
cdr3_nt: TGTGCCAGCAGTTACCTCGACAGGGGGCGGTACACCTTC

cdr3_length: 19
v_call: TRBV18
d_call: -
clone_size: -
j_call: TRBJ2-6
cdr3_aa: CASSPRRFLVGSGANVLTF
cdr3_nt: TGTGCCAGCTCACCACGACGGTTCCTGGTCGGCTCTGGGGCCAACGTCCTGACTTTC

cdr3_length: 13
v_call: TRBV7-9
d_call: -
clone_size: few
j_call: TRBJ2-3
cdr3_aa: CASSFGGEDTQYF
cdr3_nt: TGTGCCAGCAGCTTCGGAGGGGAAGATACGCAGTATTTT

cdr3_length: 15
v_call: TRBV10-1
d_call: TRBD1
clone_size: -
j_call: TRBJ2-7
cdr3_aa: CASSVLTGDSYEQYF
cdr3_nt: TGCGCCAGCAGTGTGTTGACAGGGGACTCCTACGAGCAGTACTTC

cdr3_length: 14
v_call: TRBV18
d_call: -
clone_size: -
j_call: TRBJ2-3
cdr3_aa: CASSLPWRTDTQYF
cdr3_nt: TGTGCCAGCTCACTTCCTTGGCGCACAGATACGCAGTATTTT

cdr3_length: 12
v_call: TRBV28
d_call: -
clone_size: -
j_call: TRBJ1-2
cdr3_aa: CASSLSLYGYTF
cdr3_nt: TGTGCCAGCAGTTTATCCCTATATGGCTACACCTTC

cdr3_length: 16
v_call: TRBV5-4
d_call: -
clone_size: -
j_call: TRBJ2-6
cdr3_aa: CASSLFMDSGANVLTF
cdr3_nt: TGTGCCAGCAGCTTGTTTATGGACTCTGGGGCCAACGTCCTGACTTTC

cdr3_length: 15
v_call: TRBV19
d_call: TRBD2
clone_size: -
j_call: TRBJ2-5
cdr3_aa: CASSGTSGNQETQYF
cdr3_nt: TGTGCCAGTAGCGGGACTAGCGGGAACCAAGAGACCCAGTACTTC

cdr3_length: 14
v_call: TRBV5-1
d_call: -
clone_size: -
j_call: TRBJ2-2
cdr3_aa: CASTSDSRAGELFF
cdr3_nt: TGCGCCAGCACGTCGGACTCTCGCGCCGGGGAGCTGTTTTTT

cdr3_length: 14
v_call: TRBV18
d_call: TRBD1
clone_size: few
j_call: TRBJ2-1
cdr3_aa: CASSPRTGGNEQFF
cdr3_nt: TGTGCCAGCTCACCACGGACAGGGGGCAATGAGCAGTTCTTC

cdr3_length: 13
v_call: TRBV29-1
d_call: -
clone_size: -
j_call: TRBJ2-7
cdr3_aa: CSVAQGNIYEQYF
cdr3_nt: TGCAGCGTTGCACAGGGAAATATCTACGAGCAGTACTTC